These T cell receptor beta chains were read from a single sample in a study of vaccination and CD4 T cells after COVID-19. TCRdb analysed the PCR reads with MiXCR anew, one entry per CDR3 protein. This sample has thousands of distinct CDR3 sequences, with roughly three fifths found just once. Their antigens remain unidentified. The source material was CD4+ T cells from blood, cultured in vitro. The origin of the receptors is a human donor in good health. Both conserved end residues are trimmed from each CDR3. The D gene is left open where the match is weak.

V gene,D gene,CDR3 protein
TRBV10-3,.,AISESMTDETQY
TRBV5-1,.,ASSLGQRRGVNYGYT
TRBV6-2/TRBV6-3,.,ASSYPLGYGYT
TRBV9,TRBD1,ASSPGQGVHYEQY
TRBV2,.,ASSEIGVLNQPQH
TRBV29-1,.,SVVVLGRDTGELF
TRBV6-1,.,ASTQWGNYGYT
TRBV7-9,TRBD1,ASSLGSGQGNNEQF
TRBV12-3/TRBV12-4,TRBD2,ASSGTSGRPNLGEQY
TRBV28,TRBD1,ASSRTGMRDTEAF
TRBV19,TRBD1,ASSVGQGGETQY
TRBV28,.,ASSLGNYGYT
TRBV7-2,TRBD1,ASSSGTGITGELF
TRBV12-5,.,ASALTDAPYGYT
TRBV5-1,.,ASSLRGETQPQH
TRBV6-5,TRBD1,ASSWTGLETQY
TRBV18,.,ASSQMGDQPQH
TRBV29-1,.,SAGVTVNTEAF
TRBV21-1,.,ASSNIRIRQGPPNSGNTIY
TRBV19,.,ASSKAGGWRTDTQY
TRBV11-2,.,ATTQGVGETQY
TRBV27,.,ASSLVGGLGTQY
TRBV30,TRBD2,AWSVLRTSGYTDTQY
TRBV14,.,AIGRRRDGYT
TRBV12-3/TRBV12-4,TRBD1,ASRLTGSNSPLH
TRBV29-1,.,SVEPMDSYGYT
TRBV7-7,.,ASSRTTLVVDEQF
TRBV27,.,ASSLYGGTQY
TRBV7-6,.,ASSYTAGDYEQY
TRBV20-1,.,SARGAGMIGLAF
TRBV12-5,TRBD1,ASGSTPGQDIKETQY
TRBV6-1,.,ASSEASGGGNTGELF
TRBV7-2,.,ASSPGMGRGTGFYEQY
TRBV7-9,TRBD1,ASSLQGDDQPQH
TRBV6-1,TRBD1,ASSRTGGTEAF
TRBV20-1,.,RGGMTNTDTQY
TRBV19,.,ASSMSGGNTIY
TRBV19,.,ASSIPQSLQARNQPQH
TRBV20-1,.,SGAATQGPNQPQH
TRBV20-1,.,SAREERYQETQY
TRBV20-1,.,SARDHSRVIYGYT
TRBV7-9,.,ASSLGEVWELF
TRBV20-1,TRBD1,SARGQGTDNSPLH
TRBV6-2/TRBV6-3,.,ASSPGLTYNEQF
TRBV6-2/TRBV6-3,TRBD2,ASSYPSGGVVGEQF
TRBV20-1,.,SAPVRGGGHNEQF
TRBV20-1,.,SAHRGVDEQY
TRBV6-5,.,ASSFTGTNYGYT
TRBV6-1,TRBD1,ASSDVGGTGRVQY
TRBV20-1,.,SASGSSYNEQF
TRBV20-1,TRBD1,SAVRDRGTEAF
TRBV2,.,ASSEVAPEAF
TRBV6-1,.,ASSLRHGWSQY
TRBV5-8,.,ASSLLWDYTQY
TRBV19,TRBD1,ASRLGQGDNQPQH
TRBV19,.,ASSMGSYYGYT
TRBV12-3/TRBV12-4,.,ASSSLAVEAF
TRBV5-4,TRBD1,ASSPGQVGATEAF
TRBV20-1,TRBD1,SATRITGGTEAF